The next 3 T cell receptor beta chains were all read from a single sample in a study of T cell repertoires in cytomegalovirus infection. TCRdb reanalysed the reads using MiXCR and keeps one entry per CDR3 protein. The sample records 400,000 to 550,000 distinct CDR3 sequences, approximately 10% being singletons. Sample: PBMCs. These receptors all stem from a human donor in good health (CMV status not recorded). Some clones in this sample may be carry-over from other donors' samples.

This clonotype showed up many times. The chain carries TRBV7-9 and TRBJ2-7; D might be TRBD1 (5 bases). Germline values: CDR1 SEHNR, CDR2 FQNEAQ (reference sequence). CDR3 length: 16 amino acids. Trimming shortened V by 5 bases and J by 5 bases, and 22 bases separated the two germline ends. CDR3 loop: CASSRNLPARVDEQYF. In DNA, the CDR3 is TGTGCCAGCAGCCGAAATCTGCCCGCCAGGGTGGACGAGCAGTACTTC.

This clonotype occurred many times. The chain couples TRBV6-6 to TRBJ1-5; no definite D call. The CDR3 is 10 amino acids. From germline, CDR1 is MNHNY and CDR2 SVGAGI (reference sequence). Trimming stripped 5 bases from V and 16 bases from J, with 12 bases between. CDR3 sequence reads: CASSDWECHF. CDR3 sequence (DNA): TGTGCCAGCAGTGACTGGGAATGCCATTTT.

This clonotype was seen many times. This chain connects TRBV12-3 or TRBV12-4 to TRBJ1-4, with unresolved D. The CDR3 runs to 14 residues. The V and J ends lost 5 bases and 8 bases respectively, with 15 bases between them. The CDR3 coding sequence is TGTGCCAGCAGTCCCCGTCGCAGCGGGGAAAAACTGTTTTTT. This codes for CASSPRRSGEKLFF.